The rows below give T cell receptor beta chains drawn from one sample of a study of blood T cell repertoires in COVID-19. Libraries were prepared by immunoSEQ multiplex PCR; TCRdb keeps only in-frame clonotypes and omits some of them. The table includes 200,000 or so clones, 80% to 85% detected once. The sample taken for sequencing was peripheral blood. These receptors were collected from a woman younger than 45 with acute or convalescent COVID-19. Each CDR3 is given with its conserved first and last residue. A D gene is named only where the DNA matches it firmly.

V gene,D gene,J gene,CDR3 protein,CDR3 DNA
TRBV18,NA,TRBJ1-3,CASSPTTGTSGNTIYF,TGTGCCAGCTCACCTACTACAGGGACCTCTGGAAACACCATATATTTT
TRBV7-2,NA,TRBJ1-5,CASSLGGQWGNQPQHF,TGTGCCAGCAGCTTAGGTGGGCAATGGGGCAATCAGCCCCAGCATTTT
TRBV7-2,TRBD1,TRBJ1-5,CASSLNRGLGQPQHF,TGTGCCAGCAGCTTAAACAGGGGGTTGGGTCAGCCCCAGCATTTT
TRBV15,TRBD1,TRBJ1-4,CATSRDRQEKLFF,TGTGCCACCAGCCGGGACAGACAGGAAAAACTGTTTTTT
TRBV28,TRBD1,TRBJ1-2,CASRQGVKGYTF,TGTGCCAGTAGACAGGGGGTAAAGGGCTACACCTTC
TRBV18,NA,TRBJ1-4,CASSPDSATRLFF,TGTGCCAGCTCACCGGATAGTGCGACACGTCTGTTTTTT
TRBV5-8,TRBD2,TRBJ2-7,CASSLVGTSESYEQYF,TGTGCCAGCAGCTTGGTCGGGACTAGCGAGAGCTACGAGCAGTACTTC
TRBV5-6,NA,TRBJ1-5,CASSRGNQPQHF,TGTGCCAGCTCCCGGGGCAATCAGCCCCAGCATTTT
TRBV5-3,TRBD1,TRBJ1-2,CARSFTGGNGYTF,TGTGCCAGAAGCTTTACAGGGGGCAATGGCTACACCTTC
TRBV27,TRBD1,TRBJ1-6,CASPDRWSSPLHF,TGTGCCAGCCCGGACAGGTGGAGTTCACCCCTCCACTTT
TRBV28,TRBD2,TRBJ2-7,CASSLSAGGYEQYF,TGTGCCAGCAGTTTATCAGCGGGGGGCTACGAGCAGTACTTC
TRBV11-3,NA,TRBJ1-1,CASSLGGGTNTEAFF,TGTGCCAGCAGCTTAGGGGGAGGGACGAACACTGAAGCTTTCTTT
TRBV19,TRBD1,TRBJ1-5,CASRPDRGHVGPQHF,TGTGCCAGTAGGCCAGACAGGGGCCACGTTGGGCCCCAGCATTTT
TRBV6-5,TRBD1,TRBJ1-1,CASSYRGQMNTEAFF,TGTGCCAGCAGTTACAGGGGGCAAATGAACACTGAAGCTTTCTTT
TRBV18,TRBD1,TRBJ1-5,CASSLRTGSGQPQHF,TGTGCCAGCTCACTAAGGACAGGCTCGGGGCAGCCCCAGCATTTT
TRBV28,TRBD1,TRBJ1-2,CASSYSQGAVLAYGYTF,TGTGCCAGCAGTTACTCCCAGGGGGCTGTTTTGGCCTATGGCTACACCTTC
TRBV7-2,NA,TRBJ1-5,CASSVQGRKNQPQHF,TGTGCCAGCAGTGTCCAGGGTAGAAAAAATCAGCCCCAGCATTTT
TRBV25-1,NA,TRBJ1-6,CASSDRMSVSPLHF,TGTGCCAGCAGTGACAGGATGTCCGTCTCACCCCTCCACTTT
TRBV27,TRBD2,TRBJ2-7,CASSRLAGTQTYEQYF,TGTGCCAGCAGCAGACTAGCGGGGACCCAAACCTACGAGCAGTACTTC
TRBV27,NA,TRBJ2-7,CASSLDAGSSYEQYF,TGTGCCAGCAGTTTAGATGCGGGAAGCTCCTACGAGCAGTACTTC
TRBV3-1/TRBV3-2,NA,TRBJ2-1,CASSRDTLSDNEQFF,TGTGCCAGCAGCCGAGACACACTATCCGACAATGAGCAGTTCTTC
TRBV5-1,TRBD2,TRBJ2-3,CASSLARAGADTQYF,TGCGCCAGCAGCTTGGCCCGGGCGGGGGCAGATACGCAGTATTTT
TRBV5-1,NA,TRBJ2-1,CASSSTTGMTYNEQFF,TGCGCCAGCAGCTCGACTACAGGGATGACCTACAATGAGCAGTTCTTC
TRBV6-5,NA,TRBJ1-5,CASTGERNQPQHF,TGTGCCAGCACAGGGGAGCGGAATCAGCCCCAGCATTTT
TRBV13,NA,TRBJ2-7,CASQIWAGRTGRYEQYF,TGTGCCAGCCAAATTTGGGCAGGGAGGACGGGGCGCTACGAGCAGTACTTC